This T cell receptor (beta chain) comes out of a study of blood T cell repertoires in COVID-19. Overall study: Whether acute or convalescent, the COVID-19 samples came from the United States, Italy and Spain. PBMCs, B-cell-depleted T cells, or T cells provided the cDNA or gDNA that made up the material.

Trimming took off 3 bases at V and 2 bases at J, with 14 bases between the two ends. The CDR3 totals 15 residues. The germline gives CDR1 MGHRA, CDR2 YSYEKL. Original processing notes: Quantification of nucleated cells was approximated via reference gene primer amplification. Method: immunoSEQ multiplex PCR; TCRdb's copy keeps in-frame clones and lacks some. That table gives V, J and clone size, and the DNA gave D and trimming. The sample contains about 180,000 clones, about four fifths of which appear only once. The chain combines TRBV4-1 with TRBJ2-7; tentatively, D is TRBD2 (5 bases). Material for sequencing was peripheral blood. This TCR derives from a woman between 65 and 79 years old with COVID-19, enrolled during active disease. CDR3 protein: CASSQGSLGTYEQYF. DNA for the CDR3: TGCGCCAGCAGCCAGGGTTCACTAGGCACCTACGAGCAGTACTTC.